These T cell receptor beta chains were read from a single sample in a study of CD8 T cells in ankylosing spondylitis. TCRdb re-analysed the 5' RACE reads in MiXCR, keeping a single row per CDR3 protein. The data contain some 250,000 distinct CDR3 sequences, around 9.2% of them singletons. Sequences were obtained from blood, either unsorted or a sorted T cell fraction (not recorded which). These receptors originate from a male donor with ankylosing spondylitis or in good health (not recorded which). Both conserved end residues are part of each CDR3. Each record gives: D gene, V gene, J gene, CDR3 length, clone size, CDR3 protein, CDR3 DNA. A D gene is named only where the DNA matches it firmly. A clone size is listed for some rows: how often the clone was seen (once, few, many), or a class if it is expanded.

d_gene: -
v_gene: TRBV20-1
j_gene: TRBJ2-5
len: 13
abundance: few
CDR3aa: CSASDRSPETQYF
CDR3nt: TGCAGTGCTAGCGACAGGAGTCCGGAGACCCAGTACTTC

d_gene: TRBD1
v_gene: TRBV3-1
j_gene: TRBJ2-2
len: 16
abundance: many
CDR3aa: CASSQVGQPNTGELFF
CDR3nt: TGTGCCAGCAGCCAGGTGGGACAGCCGAACACCGGGGAGCTGTTTTTT

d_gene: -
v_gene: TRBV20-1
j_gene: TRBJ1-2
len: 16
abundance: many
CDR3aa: CSAIPPGRGGNYGYTF
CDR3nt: TGCAGTGCTATTCCCCCCGGCAGGGGAGGTAACTATGGCTACACCTTC

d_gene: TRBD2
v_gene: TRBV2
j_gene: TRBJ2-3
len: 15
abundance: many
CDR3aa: CASSDDGLGADTQYF
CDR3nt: TGTGCCAGCAGTGACGACGGACTAGGGGCAGATACGCAGTATTTT

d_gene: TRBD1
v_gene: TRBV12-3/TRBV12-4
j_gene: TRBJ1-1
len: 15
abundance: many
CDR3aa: CASSSSGTGWSEAFF
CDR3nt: TGTGCCAGCAGTTCATCCGGGACAGGGTGGTCTGAAGCTTTCTTT

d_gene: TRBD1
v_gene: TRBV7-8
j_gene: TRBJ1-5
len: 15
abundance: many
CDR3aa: CASSLTGTGFQPQHF
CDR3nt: TGTGCCAGCAGCCTGACCGGGACAGGGTTTCAGCCCCAGCATTTT

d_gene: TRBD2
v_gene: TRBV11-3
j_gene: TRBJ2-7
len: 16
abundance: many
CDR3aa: CASSRILTSGRGEQYF
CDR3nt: TGTGCCAGCAGCCGAATATTGACTAGCGGGAGAGGCGAGCAGTACTTC

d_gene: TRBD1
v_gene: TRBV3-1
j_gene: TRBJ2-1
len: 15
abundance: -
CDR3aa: CASSVPGQYYNEQFF
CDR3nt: TGTGCCAGCAGCGTTCCGGGACAGTACTACAATGAGCAGTTCTTC

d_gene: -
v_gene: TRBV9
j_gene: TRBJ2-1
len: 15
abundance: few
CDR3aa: CASSVESGTINEQFF
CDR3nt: TGTGCCAGCAGCGTAGAGTCAGGGACGATCAATGAGCAGTTCTTC

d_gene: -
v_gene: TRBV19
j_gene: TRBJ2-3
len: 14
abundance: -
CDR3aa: CASSGSSGRDTQYF
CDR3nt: TGTGCCAGTAGTGGATCCAGCGGTCGGGATACGCAGTATTTT